Listed below are T cell receptor beta chains from one sample, sequenced in a study of blood T cell repertoires in COVID-19. The assay was immunoSEQ multiplex PCR, and TCRdb's table has in-frame clones only and misses some. This sample has around 250,000 clones, with about 86% found just once. Sequencing was carried out using peripheral blood. These receptors were collected from a man aged 35 to 55 with active or convalescent COVID-19. The CDR3 runs from the conserved cysteine through the conserved F or W. D genes are given only for firm matches. Rows give clone size only sometimes, using once, few, many, or a class for an expanded clone.

>TRBD1|.|TRBJ1-1|TRBV28
TGTGCCAGCAGTTTGGCGACAGGGGGTGGGGGCACTGAAGCTTTCTTT
CASSLATGGGGTEAFF
>TRBD1|.|TRBJ1-2|TRBV27
TGTGCCAGCAGTTTAAGGGGGACAGTATATGGCTACACCTTC
CASSLRGTVYGYTF
>TRBD1|once|TRBJ1-1|TRBV4-1
TGCGCCAGCAGCCACAAGATCGGGGGGACAGGGGGCATAGCTGAAGCTTTCTTT
CASSHKIGGTGGIAEAFF
>TRBD2|.|TRBJ2-3|TRBV2
TGTGCCAGCAGCCCCACGGGACTAGCGGGAGGGGGTACGCAGTATTTT
CASSPTGLAGGGTQYF
>TRBD2|.|TRBJ2-3|TRBV6-2/TRBV6-3
TGTGCCAGCAGCTCCTCCCTTCTAGCGGGGGTTACAGATACGCAGTATTTT
CASSSSLLAGVTDTQYF
>.|.|TRBJ1-2|TRBV9
TGTGCCAGCAGCGAAGGCGGGGGGGGTCCCTATTATGGCTACACCTTC
CASSEGGGGPYYGYTF
>TRBD1|.|TRBJ1-3|TRBV28
TGTGCCAGCAGTTTATCTGGGGACAGGGTCGGAAACACCATATATTTT
CASSLSGDRVGNTIYF
>.|.|TRBJ1-1|TRBV7-3
TGTGCCAGCAGCCTCCTAGGAGGAGACACTGAAGCTTTCTTT
CASSLLGGDTEAFF
>TRBD1|.|TRBJ1-1|TRBV30
TGTGCCTGGAGGTGGGACAGTGGCACTGAAGCTTTCTTT
CAWRWDSGTEAFF
>TRBD2|few|TRBJ2-3|TRBV4-2
TGTGCCAGCAGCCAAGATGAGAACCTAGCGGGAGGCGCTGATACGCAGTATTTT
CASSQDENLAGGADTQYF
>.|.|TRBJ1-2|TRBV7-8
TGTGCCAGCAGCTTAGGACAGATCTATGGCTACACCTTC
CASSLGQIYGYTF
>.|once|TRBJ1-1|TRBV27
TGTGCCAGCAGGACCCAGGGTATCAGCACTGAAGCTTTCTTT
CASRTQGISTEAFF
>.|.|TRBJ1-3|TRBV5-1
TGCGCCAGCAGCTTGGACGGGGTTTCTGGAAACACCATATATTTT
CASSLDGVSGNTIYF
>TRBD2|.|TRBJ2-2|TRBV7-2
TGTGCCAGCAGCTTAGACGGGAGGGTTAGCACCGGGGAGCTGTTTTTT
CASSLDGRVSTGELFF
>.|few|TRBJ1-2|TRBV27
TGTGCCAGCAGTTTTGACAGGACCTATGGCTACACCTTC
CASSFDRTYGYTF
>TRBD2|.|TRBJ2-2|TRBV29-1
TGCAGCGCGGGGGGGAGCGGGAGAAGCACCGGGGAGCTGTTTTTT
CSAGGSGRSTGELFF
>.|.|TRBJ1-1|TRBV19
TGTGCCAGTAGTATGGGGGGGTTGACTGAAGCTTTCTTT
CASSMGGLTEAFF
>.|.|TRBJ2-2|TRBV9
TGTGCCAGCAGCGTAGAGGCGGGGCGTAACACCGGGGAGCTGTTTTTT
CASSVEAGRNTGELFF
>.|.|TRBJ1-2|TRBV24-1
TGTGCCACCAGTGATTCGGGACATGTGGATGGCTACACCTTC
CATSDSGHVDGYTF
>TRBD2|.|TRBJ2-7|TRBV14
TGTGCCAGCAGCCTCCAGCGGGACTACGAGCAGTACTTC
CASSLQRDYEQYF
>.|.|TRBJ1-2|TRBV19
TGTGCCAGTAGTATAGGGCAGGGAAATGCTGGCTACACCTTC
CASSIGQGNAGYTF
>TRBD1|.|TRBJ1-4|TRBV5-5
TGTGCCAGCAGCTACAAGACAGGGGGGCGTGAAAAACTGTTTTTT
CASSYKTGGREKLFF
>.|.|TRBJ1-6|TRBV7-9
TGTGCCAGCAGCCCCGGCGGTGCGCCCCTCCACTTT
CASSPGGAPLHF
>TRBD2|.|TRBJ2-7|TRBV14
TGTGCCAGCAGCGCGTGGCGGGAGGGCGAGCAGTACTTC
CASSAWREGEQYF
>TRBD2|.|TRBJ2-3|TRBV9
TGTGCCAGCAGCTCGGGACTAGCGGGAGGTTCGGATACGCAGTATTTT
CASSSGLAGGSDTQYF
>.|.|TRBJ2-2|TRBV30
TGTGCCTGGAGGTACAGGACGAACACCGGGGAGCTGTTTTTT
CAWRYRTNTGELFF
>.|.|TRBJ2-7|TRBV12-3/TRBV12-4
TGTGCCAGCAGTTTAGCTTATGCCTACGAGCAGTACTTC
CASSLAYAYEQYF
>.|.|TRBJ1-2|TRBV11-2
TGTGCCAGCAGCCCACAGCTCGGGGTGGGCTACACCTTC
CASSPQLGVGYTF
>.|.|TRBJ1-6|TRBV2
TGTGCCAGCAGTAAAAGCACCAAGATGGCACCCCTCCACTTT
CASSKSTKMAPLHF
>TRBD1|.|TRBJ2-3|TRBV5-1
TGCGCCAGCAGCACGGGACAGGGCACAGATACGCAGTATTTT
CASSTGQGTDTQYF
>.|once|TRBJ1-5|TRBV12-5
TGTGCTAGTGGTTACGGACAGATCAATCAGCCCCAGCATTTT
CASGYGQINQPQHF
>TRBD1|few|TRBJ2-3|TRBV10-3
TGTGCCATCAGATCTGTGGACAGGGGTTTCACGGATACGCAGTATTTT
CAIRSVDRGFTDTQYF
>.|.|TRBJ1-6|TRBV27
TGTGCCAGCAGTCCCCCAGGGGCGAGCTCCTATAATTCACCCCTCCACTTT
CASSPPGASSYNSPLHF
>TRBD1|.|TRBJ1-1|TRBV3-1/TRBV3-2
TGTGCCAGCAGCCAACCGGGACAGGCAGCTTTCTTT
CASSQPGQAAFF
>.|.|TRBJ2-5|TRBV7-9
TGTGCCAGCAGCTCTCAAGAGACCCAGTACTTC
CASSSQETQYF
>.|.|TRBJ1-4|TRBV25-1
TGTGCCAGCAGTGATGCCCGAGGAGGGAGTGAAAAACTGTTTTTT
CASSDARGGSEKLFF
>.|few|TRBJ1-1|TRBV3-1/TRBV3-2
TGTGCCAGCAGCCAAGAGGGGTACGGAGGGGCTTTCTTT
CASSQEGYGGAFF
>.|.|TRBJ2-1|TRBV9
TGTGCCAGCAGCGGGGGGCAGGGAGATGAGCAGTTCTTC
CASSGGQGDEQFF
>TRBD2|.|TRBJ2-3|TRBV5-1
TGCGCCAGCAGCGGCGACCTAGCGGGACCAGATACGCAGTATTTT
CASSGDLAGPDTQYF
>TRBD1|.|TRBJ1-6|TRBV6-1
TGTGCCACAGTCCGGGACAGGGGTAATTCACCCCTCCACTTT
CATVRDRGNSPLHF
>.|.|TRBJ2-7|TRBV29-1
TGCAGCGCGGTTATAGGGGGAGACCATTACGAGCAGTACTTC
CSAVIGGDHYEQYF
>.|.|TRBJ2-7|TRBV5-4
TGTGCCAGCAGCTTGGGGGGTAGCGGGCGGGGGCCTCGGCAGTACTTC
CASSLGGSGRGPRQYF
>.|.|TRBJ2-3|TRBV29-1
TGCAGCGTTTCTCGGTCTAGCACAGATACGCAGTATTTT
CSVSRSSTDTQYF
>.|.|TRBJ2-1|TRBV19
TGTGCCAGTAGTATAGGGGGAGTAAGTCCATACAATGAGCAGTTCTTC
CASSIGGVSPYNEQFF
>.|.|TRBJ2-1|TRBV7-3
TGTGCCAGCAGCTCCCAACCGTCCGGGGGTGAGCAGTTCTTC
CASSSQPSGGEQFF
>.|.|TRBJ2-3|TRBV5-5
TGTGCCAGCAGCTTGCGGGGAACCACAGATACGCAGTATTTT
CASSLRGTTDTQYF